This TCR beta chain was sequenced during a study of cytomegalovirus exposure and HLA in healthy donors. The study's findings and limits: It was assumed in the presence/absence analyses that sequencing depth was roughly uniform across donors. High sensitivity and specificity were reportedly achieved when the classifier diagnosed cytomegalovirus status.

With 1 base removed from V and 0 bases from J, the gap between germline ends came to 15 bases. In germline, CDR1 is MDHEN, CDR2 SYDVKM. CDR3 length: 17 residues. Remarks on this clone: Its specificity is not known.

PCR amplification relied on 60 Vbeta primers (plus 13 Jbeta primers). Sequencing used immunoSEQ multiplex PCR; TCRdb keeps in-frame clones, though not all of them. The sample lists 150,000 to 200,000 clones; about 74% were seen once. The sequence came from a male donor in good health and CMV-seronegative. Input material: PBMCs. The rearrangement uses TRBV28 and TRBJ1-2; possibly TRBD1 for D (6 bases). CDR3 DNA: TGTGCCAGCAGTTTATTGGCAGGGGCACAAACTAACTATGGCTACACCTTC. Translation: CASSLLAGAQTNYGYTF.